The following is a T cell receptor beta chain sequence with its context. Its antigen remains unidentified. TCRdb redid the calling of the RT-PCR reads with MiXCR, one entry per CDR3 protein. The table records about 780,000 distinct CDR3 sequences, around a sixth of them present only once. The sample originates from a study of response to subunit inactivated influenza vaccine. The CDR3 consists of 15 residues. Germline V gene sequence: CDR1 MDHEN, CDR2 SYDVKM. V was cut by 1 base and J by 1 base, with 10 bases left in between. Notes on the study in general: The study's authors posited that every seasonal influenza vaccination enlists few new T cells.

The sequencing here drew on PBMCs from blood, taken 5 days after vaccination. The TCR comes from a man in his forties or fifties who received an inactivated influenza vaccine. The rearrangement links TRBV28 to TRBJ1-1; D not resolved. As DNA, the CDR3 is TGTGCCAGCAGTTTATTCCCCGCGGGGAACACTGAAGCTTTCTTT. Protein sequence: CASSLFPAGNTEAFF.